This entry lists 28 T cell receptor beta chains sequenced from one sample in a study of T cells in Graves' hyperthyroidism and ophthalmopathy. Researchers took RNA transcripts and amplified the TCR beta CDR3 regions from them. Carried out on the TCR CDR3, a first-round RT-PCR used the HTBI primer set. MiXCR, run by TCRdb on the multiplex PCR reads, gives a single entry per CDR3 protein. Altogether 300,000 to 450,000 distinct CDR3 sequences are present, 14% being singletons, with the ten largest covering approximately 10%. The sample was blood. These receptors came from a woman between 55 and 75 years old with Graves' hyperthyroidism.

This clonotype was observed many times. The genes are TRBV3-1 and TRBJ2-4; D uncertain. The CDR3 totals 11 residues. V was cut by 4 bases and J by 8 bases, with 6 bases left in between. Germline V CDR1 and CDR2: LGHDT, YNNKEL (reference sequence). CDR3 region: CASSLGYIQYF. The CDR3 DNA sequence: TGTGCCAGCAGCCTGGGGTACATTCAGTACTTC.

The chain combines TRBV5-1 with TRBJ2-6, with 10 bases fitting TRBD1. V was pared by 4 bases and J by 2 bases, with 6 bases of the junction left unmatched. From germline, CDR1 is SGHRS and CDR2 YFSETQ. This CDR3 comprises 17 residues. The CDR3 spells CASSPGTGAAGANVLTF. CDR3 DNA sequence: TGCGCCAGCAGCCCGGGGACAGGGGCAGCTGGGGCCAACGTCCTGACTTTC.

The chain uses TRBV6-1 and TRBJ1-2; D may be TRBD1 (6 bases). The CDR3 consists of 14 residues. Germline V lookup: CDR1 MNHNS, CDR2 SASEGT. V lost 11 bases and J 6 bases, leaving 22 bases between the germline ends. CDR3 nucleotide sequence: TGTGCCGGTTCCGAGGACAGTATCGCTCATGGCTACACCTTC. Translating it yields CAGSEDSIAHGYTF.

This clonotype was seen at least ten times. The rearrangement joins TRBV7-8 to TRBJ2-7; D possibly corresponds to TRBD1 (6 bases). The CDR3 is 15 amino acids. The germline V gene encodes CDR1 SGHVS and CDR2 FQNEAQ. Trimming removed 4 bases at V and 0 bases at J, with 13 bases between. CDR3 coding DNA: TGTGCCAGCAGCTCCGCCGGACAGAGCTCCTACGAGCAGTACTTC. It encodes CASSSAGQSSYEQYF.

The chain uses TRBV10-1 and TRBJ2-2, with 9 bases that match TRBD2. Germline V lookup: CDR1 WNHNN, CDR2 SYGVQD (reference sequence). With V trimmed by 0 bases and J by 5 bases, 7 bases remained unmatched. The CDR3 runs to 17 residues. The CDR3 region has the DNA TGCGCCAGCAGTGAGTCTCGCCTAGCGGGAAATACCGGGGAGCTGTTTTTT. This translates into CASSESRLAGNTGELFF.

This clonotype was observed a few times. V is TRBV29-1 and J is TRBJ1-1; TRBD1 matches 8 bases. Per the germline V gene, CDR1 is SQVTM and CDR2 is ANQGSEA. This CDR3 comprises 13 residues. The V segment lost 4 bases and the J segment 4 bases; nucleotides outside the gene matches: 5. The CDR3 coding sequence is TGCAGCGTTGGATTACAGGGGGGCACTGAAGCTTTCTTT. Amino acids: CSVGLQGGTEAFF.

The table lists this clonotype with many counts. The V gene is TRBV2, the J gene TRBJ2-6; the D is unclear. Between the trimmed V and J ends, which lost 4 bases and 4 bases, there was a span of 11 bases. Germline V lookup: CDR1 SNHLY, CDR2 FYNNEI. The CDR3 spans 15 residues. CDR3 protein: CASSVGYAGANVLTF. The CDR3 bases are TGTGCCAGCAGTGTCGGGTACGCCGGGGCCAACGTCCTGACTTTC.

This clonotype has just a few counts. The chain joins TRBV12-3 or TRBV12-4 to TRBJ1-2; no clear D. Trimming pared 6 bases from V and 3 bases from J, leaving 11 bases between. This CDR3 has 13 amino acids. CDR3 region: CASSLLSDYGYTF. CDR3 in DNA: TGTGCCAGCAGCCTTCTTTCCGACTATGGCTACACCTTC.

The chain uses TRBV5-1 and TRBJ2-7; D gene ambiguous. V was trimmed by 0 bases and J by 0 bases, leaving 10 bases between them. CDR1 is SGHRS, CDR2 YFSETQ, per germline. The CDR3 is made up of 15 amino acids. The CDR3 reads CASSLESGYSYEQYF. In nucleotides, the CDR3 is TGCGCCAGCAGCTTGGAATCGGGCTACTCCTACGAGCAGTACTTC. Variable domain in full (rest from reference TRBV5-1 and TRBJ2-7): KAGVTQTPRYLIKTRGQQVTLSCSPISGHRSVSWYQQTPGQGLQFLFEYFSETQRNKGNFPGRFSGRQFSNSRSEMNVSTLELGDSALYLCASSLESGYSYEQYFGPGTRLTVT.

This clonotype has ten or more counts. The chain uses TRBV24-1 and TRBJ1-1; D is unresolved. The germline V gene encodes CDR1 KGHDR and CDR2 SFDVKD. The CDR3 totals 12 residues. The V and J ends lost 5 bases and 5 bases respectively, with 8 bases between them. This CDR3 reads CATSVGDTEAFF. CDR3 in DNA: TGTGCCACCAGTGTAGGAGATACTGAAGCTTTCTTT.

The chain couples TRBV7-3 to TRBJ2-1; no firm D call. The CDR3 runs to 14 residues. V lost 5 bases and J lost 6, with 14 bases in between. Per germline, CDR1 SGHTA and CDR2 FQGTGA. CDR3 nucleotide sequence: TGTGCCAGCAGCCCCCCCGGGCTCACCAATGAGCAGTTCTTC. It translates to CASSPPGLTNEQFF.

Concerning this clonotype: A read error may be the cause here, since a much bigger clone is one base away. The chain links TRBV5-1 to TRBJ2-1; the D gene could be TRBD1 or TRBD2 (5 bases each). The CDR3 loop spans 13 amino acids. Per the germline V gene, CDR1 is SGHRS and CDR2 is YFSETQ. This chain's CDR3 is CATSLEAQGMEFF. The CDR3 region has the DNA TGCGCCACCAGCTTGGAGGCCCAGGGTATGGAGTTCTTC.

CDR3 loop: CASSPVPGEADTQYF. The CDR3 coding sequence is TGTGCCAGCTCACCAGTACCCGGGGAGGCAGATACGCAGTATTTT. The J gene is TRBJ2-3, the V gene TRBV18, with a tentative D call TRBD2 (6 bases). CDR3 length: 15 amino acids. The V gene's germline CDR1 is KGHSH and CDR2 LQKENI. Trimming took off 2 bases at V and 4 bases at J, with 13 bases between the two ends.

Turning to this clonotype: One base away lies a much larger clone, so this may be a sequencing read error. This chain joins TRBV9 and TRBJ2-5; D is possibly TRBD2 (5 bases). The CDR3 sequence is 15 residues long. CDR1 is SGDLS, CDR2 YYNGEE, per germline. This CDR3 reads CASSVVPGRSETQHF. The CDR3, as DNA: TGTGCCAGCAGCGTAGTTCCGGGAAGGAGTGAGACCCAGCACTTC.

In its sample, this clonotype was seen many times. This rearrangement joins TRBV7-2 to TRBJ1-3; D uncertain. The CDR3 loop spans 14 amino acids. Trimming shortened V by 5 bases and J by 0 bases, and 8 bases separated the two germline ends. Germline CDR1 and CDR2: SGHTA and FQGNSA. The CDR3 loop is CASSAWASGNTIYF. Here the CDR3 DNA reads TGTGCCAGCAGCGCCTGGGCCTCTGGAAACACCATATATTTT.

J is TRBJ1-2 and V is TRBV2, with 8 positions matching TRBD1. Germline values: CDR1 SNHLY, CDR2 FYNNEI. This CDR3 is built from 15 residues. V lost 6 bases and J lost 6; bases outside the gene matches: 12. CDR3 protein: CASRIYSGGANGYTF. Here the CDR3 DNA reads TGTGCCAGCAGGATTTATTCAGGGGGCGCAAATGGCTACACCTTC. Using reference TRBV2 and TRBJ1-2 for the parts outside the CDR3, the full variable domain is EPEVTQTPSHQVTQMGQEVILRCVPISNHLYFYWYRQILGQKVEFLVSFYNNEISEKSEIFDDQFSVERPDGSNFTLKIRSTKLEDSAMYFCASRIYSGGANGYTFGSGTRLTVV.

This clonotype was picked up many times. The chain carries TRBV7-9 and TRBJ2-5; 12 nucleotides line up with TRBD2. V shed 5 bases and J 0 bases; nucleotides not matched to a gene: 7. This CDR3 comprises 17 residues. Germline assignment: CDR1 SEHNR and CDR2 FQNEAQ (reference sequence). The CDR3, as DNA: TGTGCCAGCAGCCGGGGGACTAGCGGGTCGTACCAAGAGACCCAGTACTTC. It yields the protein CASSRGTSGSYQETQYF.

The chain combines TRBV28 with TRBJ2-1; 8 bases align to TRBD1. V shed 7 bases and J 7 bases; nucleotides not matched to a gene: 12. Germline V gene lookup returns CDR1 MDHEN and CDR2 SYDVKM. The length of the CDR3 is 15 residues. The CDR3 reads CASNFGQGAANEQFF. Written as DNA, the CDR3 is TGTGCCAGCAATTTTGGTCAGGGGGCAGCGAATGAGCAGTTCTTC.

This clonotype occurred many times. The rearrangement links TRBV30 to TRBJ1-5, with TRBD1 matching over 7 bases. The CDR3 runs to 14 residues. J lost 3 bases, V lost 3 bases, and 5 bases had no gene match. Germline CDR1 is GTSNPN and CDR2 is SVGIG (reference sequence). The CDR3 here is CAWSKGQNNQPQHF. The CDR3 DNA is TGTGCCTGGAGCAAGGGACAGAACAATCAGCCCCAGCATTTT. The full variable domain, its missing parts supplied by reference TRBV30 and TRBJ1-5, is SQTIHQWPATLVQPVGSPLSLECTVEGTSNPNLYWYRQAAGRGLQLLFYSVGIGQISSEVPQNLSASRPQDRQFILSSKKLLLSDSGFYLCAWSKGQNNQPQHFGDGTRLSIL.

V and J are TRBV6-1 and TRBJ2-2; D remains ambiguous. V was pared by 6 bases and J by 3 bases, with 5 bases between. Per germline, CDR1 MNHNS and CDR2 SASEGT. This CDR3 comprises 12 residues. CDR3 amino acids: CASRGYTGELFF. The DNA for the CDR3 is TGTGCCAGCAGGGGTTACACCGGGGAGCTGTTTTTT.

The rearrangement joins TRBV12-5 to TRBJ2-1, with TRBD1 as a possible D gene (5 bases). With 0 bases removed from V and 1 base from J, the gap between germline ends came to 10 bases. The CDR3 extends over 16 amino acids. Germline V lookup: CDR1 LGHNT, CDR2 FRNRAP. The CDR3 region has the DNA TGTGCTAGTGGTTTGGTACTTGGGGCATCCTACAATGAGCAGTTCTTC. Its protein is CASGLVLGASYNEQFF.

This clonotype was detected many times. The chain links TRBV30 to TRBJ2-3; TRBD1 is a possible D gene (6 bases). Trimming took off 1 base at V and 1 base at J, with 6 bases between the two ends. The CDR3 totals 13 residues. Germline values: CDR1 GTSNPN, CDR2 SVGIG (reference sequence). The CDR3 here is CAWSDRGTDTQYF. CDR3 DNA sequence: TGTGCCTGGAGTGACAGGGGCACAGATACGCAGTATTTT.

This clonotype was picked up many times. V usage is TRBV18 and J usage is TRBJ1-3; 8 nucleotides match TRBD1. The junction had 8 bases not matched to a gene; V was cut back by 3 bases and J by 1 base. The CDR3 is 17 amino acids. Germline values: CDR1 KGHSH, CDR2 LQKENI. The chain's CDR3 is CASSPVIRGLSGNTIYF. In DNA, the CDR3 is TGTGCCAGCTCACCCGTCATCAGGGGGCTATCTGGAAACACCATATATTTT.

This clonotype was observed at least ten times. The V gene is TRBV2, the J gene TRBJ2-7; 7 bases fit TRBD1. The CDR3 totals 14 residues. V shed 8 bases and J 0 bases; nucleotides not matched to a gene: 7. Germline CDR1 reads SNHLY; CDR2 reads FYNNEI. The CDR3 sequence: CASCRDSGSYEQYF. CDR3 nucleotides: TGTGCCAGCTGCCGGGACAGTGGCTCCTACGAGCAGTACTTC.

In its sample, this clonotype was seen many times. V and J are TRBV7-2 and TRBJ2-7; no reliable D call. Germline values: CDR1 SGHTA, CDR2 FQGNSA. The CDR3 length is 12 residues. Between the trimmed V and J ends, which lost 3 bases and 0 bases, there was a span of 3 bases. Here the CDR3 reads CASSFISYEQYF. The CDR3 coding sequence is TGTGCCAGCAGCTTCATCTCCTACGAGCAGTACTTC.

This clonotype was observed at least ten times. The rearrangement joins TRBV12-3 or TRBV12-4 to TRBJ2-7, with unresolved D. Trimming pared 6 bases from V and 1 base from J, leaving 7 bases between. This CDR3 is built from 12 residues. CDR3 sequence (DNA): TGTGCCAGCAGACTGAGTTCCTACGAGCAGTACTTC. Protein: CASRLSSYEQYF.

This clonotype has ten or more counts. J is TRBJ2-1 and V is TRBV13, with 7 bases lining up with TRBD1. Germline CDR1 is PRHDT and CDR2 is FYEKMQ (reference sequence). The CDR3 runs 17 residues. V gave up 5 bases and J gave up 4 bases; unmatched junction bases: 14. The CDR3: CASSRKYDRAFYNEQFF. CDR3 nucleotides: TGTGCCAGCAGCCGCAAATACGACAGGGCCTTTTACAATGAGCAGTTCTTC.

In its sample, this clonotype was seen a few times. A read error may explain this, as a much larger clone is one base away. V is TRBV2 and J is TRBJ2-4; D remains unclear. The J call may be wrong; the DNA end is better matched by TRBJ2-1. The CDR3 is 13 residues long. The germline V gene has CDR1 SNHLY and CDR2 FYNNEI. The CDR3 sequence: CASSERLQNIQFF. The CDR3 nucleotides are TGTGCCAGCAGTGAAAGGCTGCAAAACATTCAGTTCTTC.